This T cell receptor (beta chain) is from a study of shared clonotypes between healthy human individuals. Study-wide points: Clonotypes shared by all four donors outscored non-shared clonotypes in generation probability.

In its sample, this clone was seen a few times. Its antigen is currently unknown. Running of the assay took place at deep level. Sequencing was performed with immunoSEQ multiplex PCR; in TCRdb, only in-frame clones are kept and a portion is missing. In the table there are about 710,000 clones, over 60% of which are singletons. CDR3 length equals 13 residues. CDR1 and CDR2 from the germline V gene are SGHTA and FQGNSA. Trimming took 5 bases from V and 6 from J, leaving 11 bases between them. The source is a woman aged 25 to 39 in good health. The chain uses TRBV7-2 and TRBJ1-5; D remains unclear. Material for sequencing was memory CD4+ T cells sorted from blood. Indicated subset: CD45RA-negative fraction. The DNA for the CDR3 is TGTGCCAGCAGCCAGAGCTGGGGTCAGCCCCAGCATTTT. Translating gives CASSQSWGQPQHF.